This T cell receptor (beta chain) comes out of a study of regulatory T cells. General study points: CD3G-deficient patients' regulatory T cells showed reduced Shannon diversity versus autologous conventional CD4+ and control regulatory cells. Skewed V and J usage and few unique V-J pairs marked patient repertoires, most in Tregs. Restriction of the Treg repertoire varied, most prominent in the two most severe patients.

As regards this clone: Its antigen is currently unknown.

V lost 7 bases to trimming and J lost 2 bases, with 14 bases between them. This CDR3 has 14 amino acids. Germline V lookup: CDR1 MDHEN, CDR2 SYDVKM. The PCR used 52 TRBV and 13 TRBJ primers. Sequenced by immunoSEQ multiplex PCR; TCRdb stores in-frame clones only, minus some. The table records 900 to 1,200 clones, 80% to 90% of them present only once. The chain is built from TRBV28 and TRBJ1-2, with TRBD1 as a possible D gene (6 bases). This TCR derives from a person in their thirties with CD3G deficiency. Sample: CD4+ Tregs sorted from blood. DNA of the CDR3: TGTGCCAGCATAAAACAGGGACCCAACTATGGCTACACCTTC. It specifies CASIKQGPNYGYTF.